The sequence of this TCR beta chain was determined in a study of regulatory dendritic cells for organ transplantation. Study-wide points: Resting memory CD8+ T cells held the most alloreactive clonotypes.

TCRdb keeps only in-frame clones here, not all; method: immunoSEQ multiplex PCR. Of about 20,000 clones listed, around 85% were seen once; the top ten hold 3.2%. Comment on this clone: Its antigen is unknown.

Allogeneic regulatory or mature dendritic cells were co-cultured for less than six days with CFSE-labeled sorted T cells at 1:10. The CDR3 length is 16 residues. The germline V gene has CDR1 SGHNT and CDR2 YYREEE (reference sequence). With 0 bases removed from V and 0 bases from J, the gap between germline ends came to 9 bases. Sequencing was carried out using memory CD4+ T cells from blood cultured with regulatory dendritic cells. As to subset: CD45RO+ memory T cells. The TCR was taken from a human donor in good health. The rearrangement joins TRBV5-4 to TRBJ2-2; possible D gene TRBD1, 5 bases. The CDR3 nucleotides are TGTGCCAGCAGCTTGGGGGGCGGAACGAACACCGGGGAGCTGTTTTTT. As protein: CASSLGGGTNTGELFF.